Below, 14 T cell receptor beta chains from the same sample are listed, as sequenced in a study of cytomegalovirus exposure and HLA in healthy donors. The assay was immunoSEQ multiplex PCR, and TCRdb's table has in-frame clones only and misses some. This sample has 150,000 to 200,000 clones, with around 83% found just once. Sequencing was done on a sample of PBMCs. Receptors originate from a woman aged 30 to 39 in good health and CMV-seropositive.

V usage is TRBV2 and J usage is TRBJ2-7, with 10 bases lining up with TRBD2. The CDR3 is 14 amino acids. V shed 7 bases and J 0 bases; nucleotides not matched to a gene: 3. Germline loops: CDR1 SNHLY, CDR2 FYNNEI. The CDR3 loop is CASMTSGSSYEQYF. In DNA form, the CDR3 reads TGTGCCAGCATGACTAGCGGGTCCTCCTACGAGCAGTACTTC.

The V call is TRBV9, the J call TRBJ2-1, with a possible D match to TRBD2 (6 bases). Germline assignment: CDR1 SGDLS and CDR2 YYNGEE. The CDR3 runs 14 residues. Trimming cost V 0 bases and J 8 bases, with 12 bases left between them. The CDR3 nucleotides read TGTGCCAGCAGCGTAGGCGGAGGGGAGGATGAGCAGTTCTTC. It encodes CASSVGGGEDEQFF.

The chain uses TRBV29-1 and TRBJ2-7; TRBD1 agrees at 8 bases. Trimming removed 0 bases from V and 2 bases from J; junction bases left unmatched: 9. CDR3 size: 16 residues. CDR1 and CDR2 from the germline V gene are SQVTM and ANQGSEA. The CDR3 sequence: CSVEDLFGTGTYEQYF. CDR3 bases: TGCAGCGTTGAAGATCTCTTCGGGACAGGTACCTACGAGCAGTACTTC.

The chain uses TRBV2 and TRBJ1-2; D perhaps matches TRBD1 (5 bases). CDR1 is SNHLY and CDR2 is FYNNEI in the germline V gene. The CDR3 is 12 amino acids. Trimming took off 6 bases at V and 8 bases at J, with 13 bases between the two ends. Written as DNA, the CDR3 is TGTGCCAGCAGGGGTGGGACTGTAGGCTACACCTTC. Its protein product is CASRGGTVGYTF.

The CDR3 spells CASSEALPGGLSGNTIYF. The CDR3 DNA reads TGTGCCAGCAGTGAAGCGCTTCCAGGGGGCCTTTCTGGAAACACCATATATTTT. This chain uses TRBV2 with TRBJ1-3; TRBD1 matches at 8 bases. The CDR3 has 18 residues. Germline assignment: CDR1 SNHLY and CDR2 FYNNEI. V trimming: 0 bases; J trimming: 1 base; junction bases outside the gene matches: 8.

This clone was found a few times. V usage is TRBV10-3 and J usage is TRBJ1-2; tentative D call: TRBD1 (5 bases). The CDR3 loop spans 13 amino acids. V shed 2 bases and J shed 2 bases, with 6 bases lying between them. CDR1 and CDR2 from the germline V gene are ENHRY and SYGVKD. CDR3 sequence: CAISEDRNYGYTF. CDR3 sequence (DNA): TGTGCCATCAGTGAGGACAGAAACTATGGCTACACCTTC.

V is TRBV7-2 and J is TRBJ1-1; D possibly corresponds to TRBD1 (6 bases). V dropped 6 bases and J dropped 0 bases, with 20 bases sitting between them. Germline V gene lookup returns CDR1 SGHTA and CDR2 FQGNSA. The CDR3 is 17 amino acids. CDR3 DNA sequence: TGTGCCAGCAGTCCCGATCCCGGACAGATGATGAACACTGAAGCTTTCTTT. Protein product: CASSPDPGQMMNTEAFF.

The chain combines TRBV7-3 with TRBJ1-4; 12 bases map to TRBD1. The V gene's germline CDR1 is SGHTA and CDR2 FQGTGA. The J segment lost 8 bases and the V segment lost 5 bases, leaving 21 bases of the junction unmatched. The CDR3 has 20 amino acids. CDR3 residues: CASSPVVLAGTGGEDEKLFF. For the CDR3, the DNA is TGTGCCAGCAGCCCCGTCGTTTTGGCCGGGACAGGGGGCGAGGACGAAAAACTGTTTTTT.

The gene calls are TRBV28 and TRBJ2-7; a weak D match, TRBD1 (6 bases). The CDR3 sequence is 16 residues long. Germline CDR1 reads MDHEN; CDR2 reads SYDVKM. V shed 4 bases and J shed 6 bases, with 22 bases lying between them. CDR3 region: CASSSPGTSGSGEQYF. The CDR3 coding sequence is TGTGCCAGCAGTTCACCTGGGACATCGGGGTCAGGCGAGCAGTACTTC.

V gene TRBV18 combines with J gene TRBJ2-7; 9 nucleotides agree with TRBD1. The CDR3 sequence is 14 residues long. The V gene end was trimmed by 3 bases and the J gene end by 6 bases; junction bases not matched to a gene: 6. Per germline, CDR1 KGHSH and CDR2 LQKENI. CDR3 in DNA: TGTGCCAGCTCACCCGGACAGGGGACAGGCGAGCAGTACTTC. Translating gives CASSPGQGTGEQYF.

The CDR3 sequence: CASSRTGSAGYTF. DNA of the CDR3: TGCGCCAGCAGCCGAACAGGGTCCGCTGGCTACACCTTC. The chain uses TRBV4-1 and TRBJ1-2; the D gene is possibly TRBD1 (6 bases). This CDR3 region has 13 residues. V was pared by 4 bases and J by 7 bases, with 13 bases between. In germline, CDR1 is MGHRA, CDR2 YSYEKL.

The chain combines TRBV19 with TRBJ1-2, with TRBD1 identical over 7 bases. With 7 bases clipped from V and 3 bases from J, the junction kept 11 bases outside the gene matches. CDR1 is LNHDA, CDR2 SQIVND, per germline (reference sequence). The CDR3 covers 15 residues. The CDR3 sequence: CASKARDSSYYGYTF. The CDR3 DNA sequence: TGTGCCAGTAAGGCCCGGGACAGCTCCTACTATGGCTACACCTTC.

The chain carries TRBV27 and TRBJ2-7; 7 nucleotides align to TRBD1. The CDR3 loop spans 14 amino acids. The V gene's germline CDR1 is MNHEY and CDR2 SMNVEV (reference sequence). V lost 5 bases, J lost 5 bases, and 9 bases stayed unmatched. CDR3 loop: CASSLTGAPDEQYF. The CDR3, as DNA: TGTGCCAGCAGTCTCACAGGGGCGCCCGACGAGCAGTACTTC.

This clone was found a few times. This chain links TRBV14 with TRBJ2-7; TRBD1 might be the D (5 bases). Between the trimmed V and J ends, which lost 4 bases and 3 bases, there was a span of 10 bases. Germline CDR1 reads SGHDN; CDR2 reads FVKESK. This CDR3 contains 13 residues. Here the CDR3 DNA reads TGTGCCAGCAGCCTCGGACATATCTACGAGCAGTACTTC. This codes for CASSLGHIYEQYF.